This T cell receptor (beta chain) was observed in a study of metastatic and nonmetastatic thyroid tumors. Study information: Repertoires of blood and of tissue (tumor or nodule) from malignant and benign thyroid patients were compared.

Findings of the study overall: When malignant thyroid tumors were compared with benign nodules, TCR beta diversity was reportedly significantly higher in the malignant tumors. This held in both blood and tumor samples.

Notes on this clone: Its specificity is not known.

V lost 8 bases to trimming and J lost 6 bases; unmatched junction nucleotides: 26. The CDR3 covers 20 residues. From germline, CDR1 is WSHSY and CDR2 SAAADI. Original processing notes: For papillary thyroid cancer, a distant-metastasis classifier was constructed from CDR3 differences observed across clinicopathological groups. Via MiXCR, TCRdb re-called the PCR reads. It is TCRdb's table, rather than the study itself, that gives the V and J calls and clone size. The sample carries about 24,000 clones, roughly 23% recorded once. Patients had received no treatment of any kind before thyroid surgery. This chain uses TRBV10-2 with TRBJ2-2; TRBD2 matches at 8 bases. Input material: blood. The clonotype originates from a female donor with papillary thyroid cancer or a benign thyroid nodule (not recorded which). Some clones in this sample may be carry-over from other donors' samples. This chain's CDR3 is CASRPTGLWTGGGGPGELFF. DNA for the CDR3: TGCGCCAGCCGTCCCACAGGGTTGTGGACCGGGGGCGGGGGGCCCGGGGAGCTGTTTTTT.